This T cell receptor beta chain was documented in a study of T cells in tuberculosis. Study at large: IGRA-negative adolescents, IGRA-positive adolescents with latent tuberculosis and adults with active tuberculosis formed this South African cohort. Notes on the study in general: Active tuberculosis patients had shorter CDR3-alpha; the beta difference was nonsignificant.

Here immunoSEQ multiplex PCR was the method, and the copy in TCRdb shows in-frame clones only, minus some. The sample yields about 34,000 clones, approximately 97% seen once. This CDR3 has 12 residues. Germline CDR1 is SGHTA and CDR2 is FQGNSA. V lost 8 bases and J 8 bases, leaving 15 bases between the germline ends. Remarks on this clone: The antigen is unknown.

At study entry, adolescents had tuberculin skin tests and IGRA screening. Each donor contributed 100,000 or so T cells on average, unsorted. The rearrangement links TRBV7-2 to TRBJ1-2; the D is unclear. Sequenced sample: PBMCs. The source of this sequence is a donor between 10 and 35 years old with latent tuberculosis or without tuberculosis infection. CDR3 bases: TGTGCCAGCGGAGCCGCGGGTATCGGCTACACCTTC. Its translation is CASGAAGIGYTF.